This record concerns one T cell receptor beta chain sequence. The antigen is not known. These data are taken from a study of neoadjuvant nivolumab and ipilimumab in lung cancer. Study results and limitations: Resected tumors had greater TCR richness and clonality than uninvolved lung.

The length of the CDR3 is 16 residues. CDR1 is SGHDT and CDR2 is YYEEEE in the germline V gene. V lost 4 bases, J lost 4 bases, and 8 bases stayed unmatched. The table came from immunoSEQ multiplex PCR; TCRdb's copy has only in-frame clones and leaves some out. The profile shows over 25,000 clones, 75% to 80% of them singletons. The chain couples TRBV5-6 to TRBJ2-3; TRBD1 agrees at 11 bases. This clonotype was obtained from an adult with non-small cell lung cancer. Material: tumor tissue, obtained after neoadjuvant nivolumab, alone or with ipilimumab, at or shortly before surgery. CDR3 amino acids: CASSRDGTGGPDTQYF. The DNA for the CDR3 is TGTGCCAGCAGCCGGGACGGGACAGGGGGACCAGATACGCAGTATTTT.